In its sample, the clone carrying this T cell receptor beta chain was seen many times. Its antigen is not known. A universal primer site arose from template switching, and cDNA bore unique molecular identifiers. TCRdb independently ran MiXCR on the 5' RACE reads; one entry per CDR3 protein. Seen here are 350,000 to 450,000 distinct CDR3 sequences, approximately 17% observed once, and the top ten hold 9.5% to 15%. This sample is drawn from a study of identical twins. Overall study findings and caveats: A cross-sectional statistical analysis, not follow-up of the same donors, supported the conclusions. The abundant beta clonotypes from cord blood had fewer insertions, and memory repertoires had none of this.

The CDR3 sequence is 16 residues long. V lost 6 bases to trimming and J lost 6 bases; unmatched junction nucleotides: 11. CDR1 MNHNS and CDR2 SASEGT come from the germline V gene. The genes are TRBV6-1 and TRBJ2-2; TRBD1 agrees at 9 bases. This receptor was identified in a man aged 45-60 years in good health. The specimen sequenced was naive T cells sorted from blood. CDR3: CASRPWGTGIAGELFF. The CDR3 region has the DNA TGTGCCAGCAGACCCTGGGGGACAGGGATAGCCGGGGAGCTGTTTTTT.